The 10 T cell receptor beta chains below all came from one sample that was sequenced in a study of early T cells in non-severe SARS-CoV-2 infection. TCRdb re-analysed the 5' RACE reads in MiXCR, keeping a single row per CDR3 protein. The sample shows tens of thousands of distinct CDR3 sequences, 10% of them seen only once. The sequencing used whole blood, collected at baseline. Source of these receptors: an adult who was a healthcare worker with PCR-confirmed SARS-CoV-2 infection or an uninfected control (not recorded which).

This clonotype was counted at least ten times. The gene calls are TRBV13 and TRBJ1-6, with 9 bases matching TRBD1. V lost 2 bases and J lost 6; bases outside the gene matches: 2. Per the germline V gene, CDR1 is PRHDT and CDR2 is FYEKMQ (reference sequence). CDR3 length: 15 residues. CDR3 in amino acids: CASSLWGQGNSPLHF. The CDR3 DNA is TGTGCCAGCAGCTTATGGGGACAGGGTAATTCACCCCTCCACTTT.

Only a few counts were recorded for this clonotype. V gene TRBV3-1 combines with J gene TRBJ2-2, with D perhaps matching TRBD1 (6 bases). The ends were cut back, 4 bases at V and 2 bases at J, with 14 bases in the middle. Germline CDR1 LGHDT, CDR2 YNNKEL (reference sequence). The length of the CDR3 is 16 residues. The CDR3 here is CASSLQGQANTGELFF. The CDR3 DNA reads TGTGCCAGCAGCCTACAGGGACAAGCTAACACCGGGGAGCTGTTTTTT.

This clonotype has a count of ten or more. The chain couples TRBV20-1 to TRBJ2-1; 8 positions match TRBD2. The CDR3 sequence is 13 residues long. Germline CDR1 is DFQATT and CDR2 is SNEGSKA (reference sequence). V trimming: 7 bases; J trimming: 5 bases; junction bases outside the gene matches: 7. CDR3 nucleotide sequence: TGCAGTGTCGGGGGGGCTGGCGACAATGAGCAGTTCTTC. Its translation is CSVGGAGDNEQFF.

This clonotype was counted ten times or more. The genes are TRBV4-2 and TRBJ1-2, with 11 bases fitting TRBD1. Germline V gene lookup returns CDR1 LGHNA and CDR2 YNFKEQ. The CDR3 is 15 amino acids. The ends lost 4 bases at V and 4 bases at J; junction bases unmatched: 5. Here the CDR3 reads CASSLEDRGLYGYTF. Here the CDR3 DNA reads TGTGCCAGCAGCCTTGAGGACAGGGGGCTCTATGGCTACACCTTC.

This clonotype was found a few times. The V call is TRBV27, the J call TRBJ1-5; D is perhaps TRBD1 (5 bases). Germline V CDR1 and CDR2: MNHEY, SMNVEV (reference sequence). The CDR3 sequence is 14 residues long. V was clipped by 3 bases and J by 3 bases, with 9 bases between them. For the CDR3, the DNA is TGTGCCAGCAGTTTCACAGGCCTCAATCAGCCCCAGCATTTT. This codes for CASSFTGLNQPQHF.

In this sample, this clonotype turned up a few times. The chain carries TRBV11-2 and TRBJ2-3, with no clear D. V was shortened by 1 base and J by 2 bases, with 16 bases between the two germline ends. Germline-derived CDR1 and CDR2 are SGHAT and FQNNGV. CDR3 length: 17 residues. The CDR3 is CASSLATLRGPTDTQYF. CDR3 bases: TGTGCCAGCAGCTTAGCCACACTTCGAGGTCCCACAGATACGCAGTATTTT.

This clonotype was recorded at least ten times. The chain is built from TRBV5-8 and TRBJ2-3, with a tentative D call TRBD1 (5 bases). Germline V lookup: CDR1 SGHTS, CDR2 YDEGEE. The V end was cut by 3 bases, the J end by 2 bases, with 16 bases between. The CDR3 consists of 16 residues. The CDR3 sequence: CASSSETTEITDTQYF. The CDR3 DNA follows: TGTGCCAGCAGCTCGGAGACGACAGAGATCACAGATACGCAGTATTTT.

This clonotype was found a few times. J is TRBJ2-5 and V is TRBV20-1; tentatively, D is TRBD2 (6 bases). Germline CDR1 is DFQATT and CDR2 is SNEGSKA (reference sequence). V lost 1 base to trimming and J lost 0 bases, with 6 bases between them. This CDR3 has 13 residues. CDR3 DNA: TGCAGTGCTAGAGGGGACTACCAAGAGACCCAGTACTTC. Translation: CSARGDYQETQYF.

The V gene is TRBV28, the J gene TRBJ2-7; tentatively, D is TRBD1 or TRBD2 (6 bases each). V was pared by 7 bases and J by 4 bases, with 17 bases between. The CDR3 has 14 residues. Germline V gene data show CDR1 as MDHEN and CDR2 as SYDVKM. CDR3 loop: CASIAAGGVYEQYF. In DNA, the CDR3 is TGTGCCAGCATAGCGGCCGGGGGCGTTTACGAGCAGTACTTC.

The table lists this clonotype with a count of one. The rearrangement links TRBV7-2 to TRBJ2-1; no clear D gene. Looked up from germline, CDR1 is SGHTA and CDR2 is FQGNSA. This CDR3 is 15 amino acids long. Trimming took 2 bases from V and 3 from J, leaving 11 bases between them. For the CDR3, the DNA is TGTGCCAGCAGCTTACAAACGGAATACTACAATGAGCAGTTCTTC. This gives the protein CASSLQTEYYNEQFF.